The T cell receptor (beta chain) under discussion was sequenced for a study of blood T cell repertoires in COVID-19. Study details: The origin of the acute and convalescent COVID-19 samples was the United States, Italy and Spain. Sources were T cells, B-cell-depleted T cells, or PBMCs; the material itself was cDNA or gDNA.

Unmatched junction bases numbered 13, after V lost 4 bases and J lost 11 bases. Germline loops: CDR1 SGHTS, CDR2 YDEGEE. The CDR3 contains 14 residues. How the authors handled the data: Reference gene primer amplification gave nucleated cell count estimates. Using immunoSEQ multiplex PCR, the repertoire was profiled, and TCRdb retains in-frame clones only, with some absent. V and J calls and clone size are copied from that table; D and trimming were computed from the DNA. The table lists about 190,000 clones, around nine tenths of them singletons. The origin of this receptor is a woman under 30 who had recovered from COVID-19. The specimen was peripheral blood. The chain uses TRBV5-8 and TRBJ1-1; 8 positions agree with TRBD1. This CDR3 is CASSVGQGSERAFF. The CDR3 DNA reads TGTGCCAGCAGCGTCGGACAGGGATCGGAACGGGCTTTCTTT.